One sample yielded the 12 T cell receptor beta chains listed below, sequenced in a study of cytotoxic CD8 clonotypes in ibrutinib-treated CLL. Only in-frame clones appear in the TCRdb table, and some are missing; sequencing was by immunoSEQ multiplex PCR. The repertoire includes around 300,000 clones, around four fifths of them detected once, and over 6.5% sits in the top ten. The sample consisted of PBMCs, taken before ibrutinib treatment. The receptors originated from a human donor with chronic lymphocytic leukemia.

The chain is built from TRBV6-4 and TRBJ1-1; tentative D call: TRBD1 (6 bases). The CDR3 consists of 16 residues. CDR1 and CDR2 from the germline V gene are MRHNA and SNTAGT. V lost 6 bases and J lost 0, with 17 bases in between. CDR3 amino acids: CASRALKQGLNTEAFF. The CDR3 coding sequence is TGTGCCAGCAGAGCACTCAAACAGGGTCTGAACACTGAAGCTTTCTTT.

V gene TRBV7-2 combines with J gene TRBJ2-1; 11 positions match TRBD2. Trimming cost V 3 bases and J 8 bases; bases outside gene matches: 9. The CDR3 runs to 16 residues. In germline, CDR1 is SGHTA, CDR2 FQGNSA. This CDR3 is CASSLYSGRAGDEQFF. The CDR3, as DNA: TGTGCCAGCAGCTTGTATAGCGGGAGGGCCGGAGATGAGCAGTTCTTC.

The chain has TRBV7-2 and TRBJ2-2; 7 bases are a match to TRBD1. The germline CDR1 and CDR2 sequences are SGHTA and FQGNSA. This CDR3 has 15 amino acids. The V and J ends lost 2 bases and 4 bases, in that order; junction bases with no gene match: 4. The CDR3 reads CASSLTGTATGELFF. CDR3 nucleotide sequence: TGTGCCAGCAGCTTAACCGGGACAGCCACCGGGGAGCTGTTTTTT.

The CDR3 here is CASSRNWPGGLVFF. For the CDR3, the DNA is TGTGCCAGCAGCCGAAATTGGCCTGGCGGATTGGTGTTCTTC. V is TRBV14 and J is TRBJ2-1; no reliable D call. The V end lost 4 bases, the J end lost 15 bases, and 22 bases lay between the germline ends. CDR3 size: 14 residues. Germline V lookup: CDR1 SGHDN, CDR2 FVKESK.

This chain joins TRBV27 and TRBJ2-1; 9 nucleotides align to TRBD1. J was trimmed by 4 bases and V by 5 bases; bases with no gene match: 9. The germline gives CDR1 MNHEY, CDR2 SMNVEV (reference sequence). The CDR3 spans 16 residues. CDR3 sequence reads: CASSRIPGQGYNEQFF. The DNA for the CDR3 is TGTGCCAGCAGTAGAATCCCGGGACAGGGATACAATGAGCAGTTCTTC.

This rearrangement joins TRBV14 to TRBJ2-3, with 7 bases fitting TRBD2. This CDR3 spans 15 amino acids. After removal of 3 bases from V and 4 bases from J, the junction contained 7 bases not matched to a gene. Germline CDR1 is SGHDN and CDR2 is FVKESK. This CDR3 reads CASSHLAGAPDTQYF. CDR3 coding DNA: TGTGCCAGCAGCCACCTCGCGGGAGCTCCAGATACGCAGTATTTT.

The chain employs TRBV4-2 and TRBJ1-1; D call uncertain. Germline lookup yields CDR1 LGHNA and CDR2 YNFKEQ. The CDR3 has 19 amino acids. Trimming took off 3 bases at V and 0 bases at J, with 23 bases between the two ends. The DNA of the CDR3 is TGTGCCAGCAGCCACCCCTGGGTGTCGGCGGGCTTGATGAACACTGAAGCTTTCTTT. Encoded protein: CASSHPWVSAGLMNTEAFF.

The chain links TRBV5-4 to TRBJ2-3; 8 bases map to TRBD2. The CDR3 totals 20 residues. Germline assignment: CDR1 SGHNT and CDR2 YYREEE (reference sequence). Trimming took 0 bases from V and 1 from J; bases not matched to a gene: 16. The CDR3 reads CASSLGSYLRSSGRTDTQYF. CDR3 nucleotides: TGTGCCAGCAGCTTGGGGTCCTACTTGCGTTCTAGCGGGCGCACAGATACGCAGTATTTT.

V and J are TRBV9 and TRBJ2-7; D ambiguous. CDR3 size: 15 residues. With 3 bases removed from V and 0 bases from J, the gap between germline ends came to 13 bases. Germline assignment: CDR1 SGDLS and CDR2 YYNGEE. The CDR3 protein is CASSAHGLPSYEQYF. The DNA of the CDR3 is TGTGCCAGCAGCGCACATGGATTACCCTCCTACGAGCAGTACTTC.

This chain uses TRBV7-9 with TRBJ2-1; no clear D gene. Trimming pared 3 bases from V and 0 bases from J, leaving 9 bases between. This CDR3 contains 15 residues. Germline lookup yields CDR1 SEHNR and CDR2 FQNEAQ (reference sequence). The CDR3 DNA reads TGTGCCAGCAGCTTGAGTAACAGCTCCTACAATGAGCAGTTCTTC. The encoded protein is CASSLSNSSYNEQFF.

This clone was detected only once. The chain combines TRBV4-3 with TRBJ2-1; tentatively, D is TRBD2 (7 bases). Germline V gene data show CDR1 as LGHNA and CDR2 as YSLEER. The CDR3 is made up of 15 amino acids. V was clipped by 2 bases and J by 6 bases, with 14 bases between them. Here the CDR3 DNA reads TGCGCCAGCAGCCAAAAGTCGCGGGGGCCCAATGAGCAGTTCTTC. It is translated as CASSQKSRGPNEQFF.

The CDR3, as DNA: TGTGCCTGGATGGTAGCGGGAGGGCGGGAGACCCAGTACTTC. Translation gives CAWMVAGGRETQYF. The V gene is TRBV30, the J gene TRBJ2-5, with 11 bases identical to TRBD2. From germline, CDR1 is GTSNPN and CDR2 SVGIG (reference sequence). The CDR3 spans 14 residues. V was pared by 4 bases and J by 5 bases, with 6 bases of the junction left unmatched.